Below, 16 T cell receptor beta chains from the same sample are listed, as sequenced in a study of blood T cells in healthy people across ages. Alongside a J-beta primer mix, a sample-barcoded 5' primer served in a second PCR lasting about 7 to 12 cycles. TCRdb recomputed calls from the 5' RACE reads with MiXCR, one row per CDR3 protein. The sample has approximately 800,000 distinct CDR3 sequences, more than 55% seen once. Sample: blood. The source of these receptors is a man in his forties in good health.

This clonotype came up a few times. The J gene is TRBJ2-7, the V gene TRBV24-1; no firm D call. V lost 3 bases and J 2 bases, leaving 7 bases between the germline ends. This CDR3 has 13 amino acids. Germline CDR1 and CDR2: KGHDR and SFDVKD. The CDR3 coding sequence is TGTGCCACCAGTGATGCAGATACCTACGAGCAGTACTTC. Translated, it gives CATSDADTYEQYF.

This clonotype was observed a few times. The chain couples TRBV11-1 to TRBJ2-5, with D possibly being TRBD1 (5 bases). V was shortened by 5 bases and J by 4 bases, with 17 bases between the two germline ends. Germline V gene lookup returns CDR1 SGHAT and CDR2 FQDESV (reference sequence). The CDR3 contains 15 residues. The CDR3 sequence is CASSTTTHQGETQYF. The CDR3 DNA reads as TGTGCCAGCAGCACGACGACCCACCAGGGAGAGACCCAGTACTTC.

The rearrangement links TRBV7-9 to TRBJ1-4, with a possible D match to TRBD1 (5 bases). CDR3 length: 16 residues. CDR1 SEHNR and CDR2 FQNEAQ come from the germline V gene (reference sequence). The V end was cut by 5 bases, the J end by 2 bases, with 15 bases between. The CDR3 sequence is CASSPLPEGTNEKLFF. The CDR3 bases are TGTGCCAGCAGCCCGCTACCAGAGGGGACTAATGAAAAACTGTTTTTT.

This chain connects TRBV20-1 to TRBJ1-2, with 10 bases lining up with TRBD1. There are 15 residues in the CDR3. The V and J ends lost 6 bases and 4 bases, in that order; junction bases with no gene match: 11. In germline, CDR1 is DFQATT, CDR2 SNEGSKA (reference sequence). CDR3 region: CSAINGQGGLYGYTF. CDR3 sequence (DNA): TGCAGTGCAATTAACGGACAGGGGGGTCTCTATGGCTACACCTTC.

This chain links TRBV28 with TRBJ1-2; D unresolved. Germline V gene data show CDR1 as MDHEN and CDR2 as SYDVKM. The CDR3 totals 14 residues. V lost 5 bases and J 4 bases, leaving 14 bases between the germline ends. CDR3 nucleotides: TGTGCCAGCAGTCCTGATACGGCGGCCTATGGCTACACCTTC. Residues: CASSPDTAAYGYTF.

This clonotype occurred a few times. The chain has TRBV20-1 and TRBJ1-1, with D perhaps matching TRBD1 (5 bases). V lost 0 bases to trimming and J lost 4 bases, with 15 bases between them. Germline lookup yields CDR1 DFQATT and CDR2 SNEGSKA (reference sequence). This CDR3 spans 15 amino acids. The CDR3 coding sequence is TGCAGTGCTAGAGATCATAGGGGTCGGAGCACTGAAGCTTTCTTT. Translation gives CSARDHRGRSTEAFF.

The chain couples TRBV12-3 or TRBV12-4 to TRBJ2-2; D remains unclear. The V and J ends lost 10 bases and 1 base respectively, with 16 bases between them. CDR3 length: 15 residues. CDR3 in DNA: TGTGCCACCACCCGGGCGGCCGAGAACACCGGGGAGCTGTTTTTT. Translated, it gives CATTRAAENTGELFF.

This clonotype was seen ten or more times. The V gene is TRBV5-8, the J gene TRBJ2-3; 12 positions agree with TRBD2. Trimming cost V 4 bases and J 2 bases; bases outside gene matches: 8. The CDR3 runs to 17 residues. Germline V gene lookup returns CDR1 SGHTS and CDR2 YDEGEE. The CDR3 region is CASSAGTSGHNTDTQYF. The DNA for the CDR3 is TGTGCCAGCAGCGCCGGGACTAGCGGGCACAACACAGATACGCAGTATTTT.

The genes are TRBV7-9 and TRBJ1-1; D is uncertain. Trimming removed 1 base at V and 7 bases at J, with 13 bases between. The germline V gene encodes CDR1 SEHNR and CDR2 FQNEAQ (reference sequence). The CDR3 totals 14 residues. DNA for the CDR3: TGTGCCAGCAGCTTAGTCTGGGGAGGAGGTGAAGCTTTCTTT. Protein: CASSLVWGGGEAFF.

Notes on this clonotype: A much larger clone differs by one base, so this may be a read error. The chain is built from TRBV29-1 and TRBJ2-1, with D perhaps matching TRBD1 (5 bases). V gave up 6 bases and J gave up 7 bases, with 13 bases separating them. The germline CDR1 and CDR2 sequences are SQVTM and ANQGSEA. This CDR3 is 12 amino acids long. The CDR3 coding sequence is TGCAGCGTCCAGGGTCGGGCGAATGAGCAGTTCTTC. Translation: CSVQGRANEQFF.

This clonotype is a singleton in its sample. V gene TRBV12-3 or TRBV12-4 combines with J gene TRBJ2-5; 12 positions agree with TRBD1. CDR3 length: 16 amino acids. V was clipped by 5 bases and J by 5 bases; unmatched bases: 9. CDR3 loop: CASSLPGQGASETQYF. In DNA form, the CDR3 reads TGTGCCAGCAGTCTACCGGGACAGGGGGCATCGGAGACCCAGTACTTC.

The rearrangement joins TRBV3-1 to TRBJ1-6, with D perhaps matching TRBD1 (5 bases). V dropped 0 bases and J dropped 8 bases, with 8 bases sitting between them. The length of the CDR3 is 14 residues. CDR1 and CDR2 (germline): LGHDT, YNNKEL (reference sequence). CDR3 sequence (DNA): TGTGCCAGCAGCCAAGACCGGGGACATTCACCCCTCCACTTT. Amino acid sequence: CASSQDRGHSPLHF.

V is TRBV7-3 and J is TRBJ2-1; the match to TRBD1 covers 11 bases. The germline gives CDR1 SGHTA, CDR2 FQGTGA. The CDR3 is made up of 16 amino acids. Trimming cost V 5 bases and J 6 bases; bases outside gene matches: 9. The CDR3 sequence is CASSGTGTGGGNEQFF. The CDR3 bases are TGTGCCAGCAGCGGGACCGGGACAGGGGGAGGCAATGAGCAGTTCTTC. Full variable domain (remainder filled in from reference TRBV7-3 and TRBJ2-1): GAGVSQTPSNKVTEKGKYVELRCDPISGHTALYWYRQSLGQGPEFLIYFQGTGAADDSGLPNDRFFAVRPEGSVSTLKIQRTERGDSAVYLCASSGTGTGGGNEQFFGPGTRLTVL.

The J gene is TRBJ2-1, the V gene TRBV20-1, with 10 nucleotides matching TRBD2. Germline CDR1 reads DFQATT; CDR2 reads SNEGSKA (reference sequence). V was clipped by 4 bases and J by 8 bases; unmatched bases: 5. The CDR3 is made up of 13 amino acids. CDR3 amino acids: CSAKYLAGDEQFF. CDR3 coding DNA: TGCAGTGCTAAATACCTAGCGGGAGATGAGCAGTTCTTC.

This clonotype has a count of ten or more. The chain combines TRBV5-6 with TRBJ2-7; 9 positions agree with TRBD1. The CDR3 loop spans 14 amino acids. Per the germline V gene, CDR1 is SGHDT and CDR2 is YYEEEE. V was pared by 4 bases and J by 2 bases, with 4 bases of the junction left unmatched. The CDR3 coding sequence is TGTGCCAGCAGCGCGGACAGGGGAACCTACGAGCAGTACTTC. Translated, it gives CASSADRGTYEQYF.

The CDR3, as DNA: TGTGCCAGCAGCTTCGGGGTGATGCAAGAGACCCAGTACTTC. It yields the protein CASSFGVMQETQYF. The chain recombines TRBV5-6 with TRBJ2-5; D possibly corresponds to TRBD2 (5 bases). Deletions cut 2 bases from V and 2 bases from J, with 10 bases between. Germline CDR1 reads SGHDT; CDR2 reads YYEEEE. The CDR3 runs 14 residues.